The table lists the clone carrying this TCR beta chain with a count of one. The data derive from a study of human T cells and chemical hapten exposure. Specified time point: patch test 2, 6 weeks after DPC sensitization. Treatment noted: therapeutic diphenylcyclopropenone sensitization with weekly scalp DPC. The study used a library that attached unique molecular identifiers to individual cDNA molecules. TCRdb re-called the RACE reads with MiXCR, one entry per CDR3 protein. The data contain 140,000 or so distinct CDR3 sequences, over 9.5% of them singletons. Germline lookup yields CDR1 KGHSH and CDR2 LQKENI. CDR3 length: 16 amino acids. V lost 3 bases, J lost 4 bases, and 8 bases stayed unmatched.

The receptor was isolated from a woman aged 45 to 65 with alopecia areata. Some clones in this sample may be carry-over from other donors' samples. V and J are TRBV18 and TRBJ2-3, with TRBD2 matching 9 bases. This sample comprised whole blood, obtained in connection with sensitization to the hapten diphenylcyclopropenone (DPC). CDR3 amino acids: CASSPAGGGAADTQYF. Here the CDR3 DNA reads TGTGCCAGCTCACCGGCTGGCGGGGGGGCAGCAGATACGCAGTATTTT. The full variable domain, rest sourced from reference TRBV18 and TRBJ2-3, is NAGVMQNPRHLVRRRGQEARLRCSPMKGHSHVYWYRQLPEEGLKFMVYLQKENIIDESGMPKERFSAEFPKEGPSILRIQQVVRGDSAAYFCASSPAGGGAADTQYFGPGTRLTVL.